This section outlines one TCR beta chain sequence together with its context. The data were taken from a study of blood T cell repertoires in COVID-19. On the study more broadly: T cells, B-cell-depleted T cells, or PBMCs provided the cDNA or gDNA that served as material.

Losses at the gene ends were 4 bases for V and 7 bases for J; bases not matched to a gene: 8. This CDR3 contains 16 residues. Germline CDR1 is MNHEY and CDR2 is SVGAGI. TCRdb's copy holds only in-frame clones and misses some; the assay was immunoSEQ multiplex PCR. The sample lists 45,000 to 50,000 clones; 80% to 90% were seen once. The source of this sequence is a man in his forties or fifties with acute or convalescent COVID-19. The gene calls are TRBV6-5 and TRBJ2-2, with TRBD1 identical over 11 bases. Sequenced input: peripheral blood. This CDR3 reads CASSLWTGGSVGELFF. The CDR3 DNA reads TGTGCCAGCAGTTTATGGACAGGGGGCTCCGTCGGGGAGCTGTTTTTT.